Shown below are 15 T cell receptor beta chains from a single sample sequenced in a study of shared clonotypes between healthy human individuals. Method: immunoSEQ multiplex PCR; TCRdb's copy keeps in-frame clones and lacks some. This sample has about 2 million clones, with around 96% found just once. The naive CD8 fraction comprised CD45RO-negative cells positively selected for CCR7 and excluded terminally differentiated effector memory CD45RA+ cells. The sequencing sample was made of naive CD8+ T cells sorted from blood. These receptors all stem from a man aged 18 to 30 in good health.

CDR3: CASSPQSGNTIYF. CDR3 coding DNA: TGTGCCAGCAGCCCCCAGTCTGGAAACACCATATATTTT. The chain recombines TRBV7-9 with TRBJ1-3; no firm D call. The germline V gene has CDR1 SEHNR and CDR2 FQNEAQ (reference sequence). The CDR3 has 13 amino acids. Trimming took 5 bases from V and 1 from J, leaving 6 bases between them.

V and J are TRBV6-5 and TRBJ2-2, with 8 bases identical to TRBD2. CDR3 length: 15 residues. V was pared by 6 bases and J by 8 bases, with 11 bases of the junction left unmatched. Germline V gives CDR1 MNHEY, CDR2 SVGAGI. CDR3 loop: CASRPGLAGSGELFF. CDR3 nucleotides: TGTGCCAGCAGACCCGGACTAGCAGGGTCGGGGGAGCTGTTTTTT.

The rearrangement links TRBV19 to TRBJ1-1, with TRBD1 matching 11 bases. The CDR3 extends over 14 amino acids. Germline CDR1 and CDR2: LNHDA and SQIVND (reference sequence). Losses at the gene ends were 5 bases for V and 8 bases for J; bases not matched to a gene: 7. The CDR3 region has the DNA TGTGCCAGTAGTCCGGGGACAGGGGGAGTAGAAGCTTTCTTT. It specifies CASSPGTGGVEAFF.

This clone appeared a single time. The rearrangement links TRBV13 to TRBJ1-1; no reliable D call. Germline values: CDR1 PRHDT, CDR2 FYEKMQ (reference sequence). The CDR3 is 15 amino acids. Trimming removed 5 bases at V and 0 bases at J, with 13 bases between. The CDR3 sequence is CASSPRTVLNTEAFF. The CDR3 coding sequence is TGTGCCAGCAGCCCGCGGACTGTTTTGAACACTGAAGCTTTCTTT.

The CDR3 nucleotides read TGTGCCAGCAGCTTGCAGGGTTCGGGGTTGGAACTGTTTTTT. As protein: CASSLQGSGLELFF. This chain connects TRBV2 to TRBJ1-4, with D possibly being TRBD1 (5 bases). In germline, CDR1 is SNHLY, CDR2 FYNNEI. The CDR3 has 14 residues. V was clipped by 6 bases and J by 12 bases, with 20 bases between them.

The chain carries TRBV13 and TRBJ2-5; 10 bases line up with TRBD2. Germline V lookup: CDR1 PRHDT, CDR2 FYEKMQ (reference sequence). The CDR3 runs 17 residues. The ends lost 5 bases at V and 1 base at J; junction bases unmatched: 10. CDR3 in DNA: TGTGCCAGCAGCCCCAGGACTAGCGGAAGCCTCCAAGAGACCCAGTACTTC. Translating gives CASSPRTSGSLQETQYF.

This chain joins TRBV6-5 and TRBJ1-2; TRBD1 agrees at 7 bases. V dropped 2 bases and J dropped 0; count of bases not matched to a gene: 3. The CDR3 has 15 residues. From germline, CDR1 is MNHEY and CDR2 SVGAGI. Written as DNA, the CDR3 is TGTGCCAGCAGTTACCGGACAGGAACTAACTATGGCTACACCTTC. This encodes CASSYRTGTNYGYTF.

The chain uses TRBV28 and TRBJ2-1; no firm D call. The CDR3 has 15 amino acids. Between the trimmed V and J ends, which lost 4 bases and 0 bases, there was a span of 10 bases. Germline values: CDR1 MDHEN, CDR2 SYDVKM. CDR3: CASSSQHSSYNEQFF. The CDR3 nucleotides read TGTGCCAGCAGTTCCCAACATAGCTCCTACAATGAGCAGTTCTTC.

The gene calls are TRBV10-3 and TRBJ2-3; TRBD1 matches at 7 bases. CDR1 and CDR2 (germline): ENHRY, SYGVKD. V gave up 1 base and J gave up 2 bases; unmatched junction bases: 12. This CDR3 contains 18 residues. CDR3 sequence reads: CAISEFIRDRTSTDTQYF. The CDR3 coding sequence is TGTGCCATCAGTGAGTTTATCCGGGACAGAACCTCCACAGATACGCAGTATTTT.

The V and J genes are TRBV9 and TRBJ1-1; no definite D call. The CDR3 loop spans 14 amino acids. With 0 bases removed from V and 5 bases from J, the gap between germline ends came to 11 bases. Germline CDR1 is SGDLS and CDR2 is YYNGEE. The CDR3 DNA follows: TGTGCCAGCAGCGTAGGGCAAGCAGCGACTGAAGCTTTCTTT. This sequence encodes CASSVGQAATEAFF.

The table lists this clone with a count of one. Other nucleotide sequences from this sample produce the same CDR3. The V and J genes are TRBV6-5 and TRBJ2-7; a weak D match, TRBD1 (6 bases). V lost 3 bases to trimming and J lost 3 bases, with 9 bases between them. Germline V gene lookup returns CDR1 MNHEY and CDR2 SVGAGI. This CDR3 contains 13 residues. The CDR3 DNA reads TGTGCCAGCAGTTATGGCAGGGGCTACGAGCAGTACTTC. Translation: CASSYGRGYEQYF.

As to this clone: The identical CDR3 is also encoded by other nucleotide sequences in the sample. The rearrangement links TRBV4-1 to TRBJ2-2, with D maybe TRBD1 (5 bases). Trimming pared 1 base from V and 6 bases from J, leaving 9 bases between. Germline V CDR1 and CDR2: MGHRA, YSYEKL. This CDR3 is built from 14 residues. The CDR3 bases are TGCGCCAGCAGCCAAGTGTCAGGGCCCGGGGAGCTGTTTTTT. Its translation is CASSQVSGPGELFF.

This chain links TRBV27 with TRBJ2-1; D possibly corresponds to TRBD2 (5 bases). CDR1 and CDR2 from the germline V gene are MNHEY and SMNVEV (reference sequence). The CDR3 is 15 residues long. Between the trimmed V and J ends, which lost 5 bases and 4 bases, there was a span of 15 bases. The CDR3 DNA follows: TGTGCCAGCAGTCTGGGTGGCCGGGGTTACAATGAGCAGTTCTTC. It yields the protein CASSLGGRGYNEQFF.

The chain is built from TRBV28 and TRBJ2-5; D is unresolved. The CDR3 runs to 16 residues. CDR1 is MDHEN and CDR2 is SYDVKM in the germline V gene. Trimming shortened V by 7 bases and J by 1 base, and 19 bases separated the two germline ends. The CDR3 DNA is TGTGCCAGCATGGGCGATTCGGGCCGAATCCAAGAGACCCAGTACTTC. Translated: CASMGDSGRIQETQYF.

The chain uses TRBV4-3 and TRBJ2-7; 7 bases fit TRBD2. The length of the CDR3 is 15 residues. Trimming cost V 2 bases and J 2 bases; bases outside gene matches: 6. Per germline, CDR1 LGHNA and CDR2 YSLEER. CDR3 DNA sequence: TGCGCCAGCAGCCAAAGTAAGAGCGGGGCCTACGAGCAGTACTTC. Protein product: CASSQSKSGAYEQYF.